The 18 T cell receptor beta chains below come from one sample, sequenced in a study of blood T cell repertoires in COVID-19. The table came from immunoSEQ multiplex PCR; TCRdb's copy has only in-frame clones and leaves some out. The profile shows 150,000 to 200,000 clones, approximately 86% of them singletons. The sample comprised peripheral blood. The receptors come from a man in his sixties with acute or convalescent COVID-19.

The rearrangement links TRBV4-2 to TRBJ2-7, with D perhaps matching TRBD2 (5 bases). The CDR3 extends over 16 amino acids. V lost 4 bases and J lost 2, with 18 bases in between. Per germline, CDR1 LGHNA and CDR2 YNFKEQ. In nucleotides, the CDR3 is TGTGCCAGCAGCCCCTCAACCGGGAACTACGCCTACGAGCAGTACTTC. It is translated as CASSPSTGNYAYEQYF.

J is TRBJ2-3 and V is TRBV7-9, with D tentatively TRBD2 (5 bases). The CDR3 contains 14 residues. Trimming took 5 bases from V and 4 from J, leaving 13 bases between them. Germline values: CDR1 SEHNR, CDR2 FQNEAQ (reference sequence). The CDR3: CASSEGGSADTQYF. DNA of the CDR3: TGTGCCAGCAGCGAAGGAGGCTCTGCAGATACGCAGTATTTT.

The CDR3 coding sequence is TGTGCCAGCAGTTTAATTTATATAGTACAGGCTAACCAGGCGAACACCGGGGAGCTGTTTTTT. Its protein product is CASSLIYIVQANQANTGELFF. This chain connects TRBV28 to TRBJ2-2; perhaps TRBD1 as D (5 bases). V shed 2 bases and J shed 0 bases, with 25 bases lying between them. The CDR3 covers 21 residues. Germline loops: CDR1 MDHEN, CDR2 SYDVKM.

V gene TRBV19 combines with J gene TRBJ2-6, with D maybe TRBD1 (8 bases). Trimming shortened V by 5 bases and J by 0 bases, and 26 bases separated the two germline ends. Germline V lookup: CDR1 LNHDA, CDR2 SQIVND (reference sequence). The CDR3 is 21 residues long. CDR3 bases: TGTGCCAGTAGTTCACCCCCAGGGGGCGGGGGTTGGCGCTCTGGGGCCAACGTCCTGACTTTC. It yields the protein CASSSPPGGGGWRSGANVLTF.

V and J are TRBV5-1 and TRBJ1-2; 11 bases fit TRBD1. The germline V gene encodes CDR1 SGHRS and CDR2 YFSETQ. The CDR3 is 16 residues long. The J segment lost 2 bases and the V segment lost 4 bases, leaving 7 bases of the junction unmatched. CDR3 protein: CASSHQDRGHNYGYTF. CDR3 coding DNA: TGCGCCAGCAGCCACCAGGACAGGGGGCACAACTATGGCTACACCTTC.

The chain has TRBV5-4 and TRBJ2-7, with 10 bases that match TRBD1. This CDR3 spans 12 amino acids. The junction had 1 base not matched to a gene; V was cut back by 4 bases and J by 6 bases. The germline V gene encodes CDR1 SGHNT and CDR2 YYREEE (reference sequence). CDR3 loop: CASSRDRGEQYF. CDR3 in DNA: TGTGCCAGCAGCCGGGACAGGGGCGAGCAGTACTTC.

The chain recombines TRBV7-9 with TRBJ2-2, with 11 bases lining up with TRBD2. CDR1 and CDR2 from the germline V gene are SEHNR and FQNEAQ (reference sequence). The CDR3 is made up of 15 amino acids. J was trimmed by 5 bases and V by 6 bases; bases with no gene match: 5. This chain's CDR3 is CASSLGLAGTGELFF. The CDR3 coding sequence is TGTGCCAGCAGTCTCGGACTAGCGGGTACCGGGGAGCTGTTTTTT.

The chain joins TRBV2 to TRBJ2-5; the D is unclear. The CDR3 is 11 amino acids. V dropped 5 bases and J dropped 5 bases, with 6 bases sitting between them. The V gene's germline CDR1 is SNHLY and CDR2 FYNNEI. This chain's CDR3 is CASSSFETQYF. CDR3 sequence (DNA): TGTGCCAGCAGTTCCTTCGAGACCCAGTACTTC.

Worth noting for this clone: At one end, the junction sequence differs from germline, possibly due to a read error. The chain has TRBV7-7 and TRBJ2-5; tentatively, D is TRBD1 (6 bases). Germline V gene data show CDR1 as SSHAT and CDR2 as FNYEAQ (reference sequence). The CDR3 sequence is 14 residues long. Here the CDR3 reads CASSLGQTQETQYF. The CDR3 nucleotides read TGTGCTAGCAGCTTAGGACAGACCCAAGAGACCCAGTACTTC. Complete variable domain (other parts from reference TRBV7-7 and TRBJ2-5): GAGVSQSPRYKVTKRGQDVTLRCDPISSHATLYWYQQALGQGPEFLTYFNYEAQPDKSGLPSDRFSAERPEGSISTLTIQRTEQRDSAMYRCASSLGQTQETQYFGPGTRLLVL.

The sample holds a few counts of this clone. The chain uses TRBV4-2 and TRBJ1-1; D is uncertain. V lost 0 bases and J 1 base, leaving 6 bases between the germline ends. In germline, CDR1 is LGHNA, CDR2 YNFKEQ. This CDR3 has 14 amino acids. The CDR3 sequence is CASSQDNRNTEAFF. CDR3 nucleotide sequence: TGTGCCAGCAGCCAAGATAACAGGAACACTGAAGCTTTCTTT.

This clone has just a few counts. The CDR3: CASSLLLPGTQYF. CDR3 bases: TGTGCCAGCAGCTTACTCTTGCCGGGGACCCAGTACTTC. J is TRBJ2-5 and V is TRBV7-9; D call uncertain. V shed 2 bases and J shed 7 bases, with 11 bases lying between them. Per germline, CDR1 SEHNR and CDR2 FQNEAQ (reference sequence). This CDR3 is built from 13 residues.

The chain combines TRBV11-1 with TRBJ2-3, with D tentatively TRBD2 (5 bases). Germline-derived CDR1 and CDR2 are SGHAT and FQDESV (reference sequence). The V end was cut by 3 bases, the J end by 1 base, with 14 bases between. This CDR3 is built from 16 residues. The CDR3 spells CASSLASPLGTDTQYF. The CDR3 DNA sequence: TGTGCCAGCAGCTTGGCTAGCCCTTTAGGCACAGATACGCAGTATTTT.

This chain joins TRBV28 and TRBJ1-2, with 9 bases matching TRBD1. V shed 5 bases, J shed 3 bases, and the junction held 1 base outside the gene matches. The germline gives CDR1 MDHEN, CDR2 SYDVKM. CDR3 length equals 13 residues. The DNA for the CDR3 is TGTGCCAGCAGTCGACAGGGGGACTATGGCTACACCTTC. Its translation is CASSRQGDYGYTF.

This clone was counted a few times. V and J are TRBV18 and TRBJ2-2, with TRBD2 identical over 9 bases. The CDR3 is 17 amino acids. Trimming took 1 base from V and 5 from J; bases not matched to a gene: 8. Germline CDR1 KGHSH, CDR2 LQKENI. CDR3 in amino acids: CASSPRYLAGSTGELFF. The CDR3 coding sequence is TGTGCCAGCTCACCACGGTACCTAGCGGGAAGTACCGGGGAGCTGTTTTTT.

In its sample, this clone was seen once. This sequence joins TRBV24-1 and TRBJ2-1; 7 nucleotides align to TRBD2. V was clipped by 0 bases and J by 4 bases; unmatched bases: 5. The CDR3 covers 16 residues. Germline V lookup: CDR1 KGHDR, CDR2 SFDVKD. In DNA, the CDR3 is TGTGCCACCAGTGATTTGGGGGACGGGGGGTACAATGAGCAGTTCTTC. It codes for CATSDLGDGGYNEQFF.

This rearrangement joins TRBV10-3 to TRBJ2-7; D possibly corresponds to TRBD2 (7 bases). Germline V CDR1 and CDR2: ENHRY, SYGVKD. The CDR3 runs 15 residues. The V and J ends lost 3 bases and 0 bases respectively, with 12 bases between them. CDR3 amino acids: CAISDGGASSYEQYF. CDR3 bases: TGTGCCATCAGTGATGGGGGGGCCAGCTCCTACGAGCAGTACTTC.

This clone has a handful of counts. The chain joins TRBV14 to TRBJ2-5; possibly TRBD2 for D (5 bases). CDR1 and CDR2 from the germline V gene are SGHDN and FVKESK. The CDR3 has 13 residues. The V and J ends lost 4 bases and 5 bases respectively, with 11 bases between them. CDR3 DNA: TGTGCCAGCAGCCCCGAGGGTGGGGAGACCCAGTACTTC. It codes for CASSPEGGETQYF. The full variable domain, completed using reference TRBV14 and TRBJ2-5, is EAGVTQFPSHSVIEKGQTVTLRCDPISGHDNLYWYRRVMGKEIKFLLHFVKESKQDESGMPNNRFLAERTGGTYSTLKVQPAELEDSGVYFCASSPEGGETQYFGPGTRLLVL.

The gene calls are TRBV7-9 and TRBJ1-5; D gene unclear. The germline V gene has CDR1 SEHNR and CDR2 FQNEAQ (reference sequence). The CDR3 is made up of 14 amino acids. The V end lost 5 bases, the J end lost 4 bases, and 12 bases lay between the germline ends. CDR3 residues: CASSRTGGNQPQHF. In DNA form, the CDR3 reads TGTGCCAGCAGCCGGACGGGAGGAAATCAGCCCCAGCATTTT.